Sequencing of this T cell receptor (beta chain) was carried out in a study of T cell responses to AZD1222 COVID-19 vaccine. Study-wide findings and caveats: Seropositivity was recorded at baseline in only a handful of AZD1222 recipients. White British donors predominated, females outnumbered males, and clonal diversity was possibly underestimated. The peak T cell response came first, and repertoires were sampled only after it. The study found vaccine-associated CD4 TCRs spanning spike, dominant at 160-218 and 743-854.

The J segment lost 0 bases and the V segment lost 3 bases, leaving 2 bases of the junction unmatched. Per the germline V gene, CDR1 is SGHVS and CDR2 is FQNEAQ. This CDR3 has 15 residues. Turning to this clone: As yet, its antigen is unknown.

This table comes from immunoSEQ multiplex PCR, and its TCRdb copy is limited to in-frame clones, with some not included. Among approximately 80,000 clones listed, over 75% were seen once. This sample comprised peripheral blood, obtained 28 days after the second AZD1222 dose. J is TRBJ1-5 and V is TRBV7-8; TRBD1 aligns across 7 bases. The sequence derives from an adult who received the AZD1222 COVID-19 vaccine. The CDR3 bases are TGTGCCAGCAGCTTGGGACAGTATAGCAATCAGCCCCAGCATTTT. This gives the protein CASSLGQYSNQPQHF.